This TCR beta chain was sequenced during a study of T cell changes during pregnancy in multiple sclerosis (dated by TCRdb to about 2019). In terms of the full investigation: The study examined how the T cell repertoire changed over the course of pregnancy in women with multiple sclerosis.

Libraries were built with the immunoSEQ multiplex PCR assay. The immuneACCESS repertoire file appears here via TCRdb, limited to in-frame rearrangements. These files lack a portion of the clones; in checked studies, under half of the deficit traces to unresolved V genes, and the cause of the others is not known. The sample profile shows fewer than 60,000 clones; 94% of them were found once. The ten largest account for approximately 0.31% of the sample. Comments on this clone: This clone's antigen is unknown. Per-base quality was not reported, and no clone a single base away is much larger than it.

The sequenced sample was CD4+ T cells from peripheral blood mononuclear cells, obtained in the third trimester of pregnancy. The sequence was collected from a female donor with multiple sclerosis, enrolled in a pregnancy study.

Here is the DNA: TGTGCCAGCAGCGAGCGGGCTCCCTCCTACAATGAGCAGTTCTTC. This gives the protein CASSERAPSYNEQFF. This receptor chain uses TRBV9 and TRBJ2-1; 6 matching bases give a weak D call of TRBD2. Sequences SGDLS (CDR1) and YYNGEE (CDR2) are obtained from the germline V gene. V and J lose 3 bases and 0 bases, and a span of 10 bases separates them. Including cysteine and phenylalanine, the CDR3 has 15 amino acids. The DNA shown is the 45-base CDR3, in frame from base 1.